Shown below are 19 T cell receptor beta chains from a single sample sequenced in a study of identical twins. TCRdb analysed the 5' RACE reads with MiXCR anew, one entry per CDR3 protein. The sample contains some 590,000 distinct CDR3 sequences, 9% to 10% of which appear only once. The sample also formed part of further work on yellow fever vaccine responses in identical twins.

The sequenced sample consisted of PBMCs. The receptors originated from a woman between 18 and 30 years old in good health.

The rearrangement uses TRBV4-2 and TRBJ2-1; D uncertain. Germline CDR1 and CDR2: LGHNA and YNFKEQ. The CDR3 runs to 15 residues. The V end was cut by 0 bases, the J end by 1 base, with 7 bases between. The CDR3 DNA follows: TGTGCCAGCAGCCAAGACATAGAATCCTACAATGAGCAGTTCTTC. Its protein product is CASSQDIESYNEQFF.

At least ten counts were recorded for this clonotype. This chain connects TRBV5-1 to TRBJ2-7; maybe TRBD1 (6 bases). Germline V gives CDR1 SGHRS, CDR2 YFSETQ. This CDR3 is built from 16 residues. The germline V and J ends were trimmed by 4 bases and 0 bases, with 17 bases remaining between them. The CDR3 sequence is CASSPMRTASSYEQYF. The CDR3 DNA reads as TGCGCCAGCAGCCCCATGAGGACAGCGAGCTCCTACGAGCAGTACTTC.

This clonotype occurred many times. The rearrangement links TRBV10-3 to TRBJ2-1; the match to TRBD2 covers 9 bases. Germline CDR1 reads ENHRY; CDR2 reads SYGVKD. With V trimmed by 10 bases and J by 6 bases, 10 bases remained unmatched. CDR3 size: 14 residues. The CDR3 sequence: CATGLAGGTNEQFF. CDR3 bases: TGTGCCACTGGCCTGGCGGGAGGGACCAATGAGCAGTTCTTC.

This sequence joins TRBV28 and TRBJ2-1; D may correspond to TRBD1 or TRBD2 (5 bases each). Trimming shortened V by 8 bases and J by 9 bases, and 23 bases separated the two germline ends. CDR3 length equals 15 residues. Germline V gene lookup returns CDR1 MDHEN and CDR2 SYDVKM. The CDR3 DNA reads as TGTGCCAGCCTTCCGGGGCTAGCCGGATGGGTTGAGCAGTTCTTC. It codes for CASLPGLAGWVEQFF.

CDR3 nucleotides: TGTGCCAGCAGTTGGGCGGGGACGGACCGGACCCAGTACTTC. This translates into CASSWAGTDRTQYF. This chain joins TRBV12-3 or TRBV12-4 and TRBJ2-5; TRBD2 might be the D (6 bases). With 4 bases removed from V and 7 bases from J, the gap between germline ends came to 16 bases. The CDR3 length is 14 residues.

The chain combines TRBV5-1 with TRBJ2-4; TRBD2 matches at 8 bases. The CDR3 extends over 15 amino acids. V shed 4 bases, J shed 5 bases, and the junction held 8 bases outside the gene matches. From germline, CDR1 is SGHRS and CDR2 YFSETQ. The CDR3 DNA follows: TGCGCCAGCAGCCGGGAGGGGGGCTCTCAAAACATTCAGTACTTC. It encodes CASSREGGSQNIQYF.

This rearrangement joins TRBV30 to TRBJ2-7; 7 bases map to TRBD1. Trimming removed 0 bases from V and 4 bases from J; junction bases left unmatched: 3. Germline values: CDR1 GTSNPN, CDR2 SVGIG (reference sequence). The CDR3 length is 13 residues. Written as DNA, the CDR3 is TGTGCCTGGAGTGTATCACAGGGGTACGAGCAGTACTTC. Translation: CAWSVSQGYEQYF.

This clonotype has ten or more counts. The chain combines TRBV2 with TRBJ1-1, with D uncertain. CDR1 SNHLY and CDR2 FYNNEI come from the germline V gene. Trimming left V 7 bases short and J 5 bases short, with 8 bases between. This CDR3 is built from 11 residues. Here the CDR3 DNA reads TGTGCCAGCACTGTGTGGACTGAAGCTTTCTTT. Translated, it gives CASTVWTEAFF.

The chain carries TRBV6-2 or TRBV6-3 and TRBJ2-5; 9 nucleotides line up with TRBD1. Germline lookup yields CDR1 MNHEY and CDR2 SVGEGT. The CDR3 consists of 16 residues. V gave up 5 bases and J gave up 2 bases; unmatched junction bases: 9. The CDR3 spells CASSVRDRDQQETQYF. CDR3 nucleotides: TGTGCCAGCAGTGTCCGGGACAGGGATCAACAAGAGACCCAGTACTTC.

As for this clonotype: Mismatch with germline at one junction end may stem from a read error. CDR3 DNA sequence: TGTGCCAGCAGCTTCCTTTCAACCCTCCACTTT. It specifies CASSFLSTLHF. The chain is built from TRBV7-2 and TRBJ1-6; D call uncertain. Per the germline V gene, CDR1 is SGHTA and CDR2 is FQGNSA. The CDR3 is 11 amino acids.

This clonotype was observed many times. The rearrangement links TRBV5-1 to TRBJ2-3; tentatively, D is TRBD1 or TRBD2 (6 bases each). CDR1 is SGHRS, CDR2 YFSETQ, per germline. The CDR3 runs 18 residues. V was clipped by 0 bases and J by 3 bases, with 20 bases between them. The CDR3 here is CASSLDPGGSWVTDTQYF. DNA of the CDR3: TGCGCCAGCAGCTTGGATCCCGGGGGCTCGTGGGTTACAGATACGCAGTATTTT.

This clonotype was counted ten times or more. V usage is TRBV28 and J usage is TRBJ2-2; D is perhaps TRBD1 (5 bases). The CDR3 runs to 14 residues. Trimming cost V 6 bases and J 4 bases, with 12 bases left between them. Germline V gives CDR1 MDHEN, CDR2 SYDVKM. CDR3 coding DNA: TGTGCCAGCAGCAGACAGTTCCTCACCGGGGAGCTGTTTTTT. Protein product: CASSRQFLTGELFF.

This clonotype was recorded many times. The CDR3 is CASSLGDRGLSGANVLTF. Written as DNA, the CDR3 is TGCGCCAGCAGCTTGGGGGACAGGGGACTCTCTGGGGCCAACGTCCTGACTTTC. V is TRBV5-1 and J is TRBJ2-6; 10 bases align to TRBD1. The CDR3 has 18 residues. CDR1 and CDR2 from the germline V gene are SGHRS and YFSETQ. Trimming at V came to 0 bases and at J to 0 bases, leaving 3 bases not matched to a gene.

V gene TRBV5-5 combines with J gene TRBJ2-1; 7 nucleotides match TRBD1. This CDR3 has 16 residues. Germline CDR1 and CDR2: SGHKS and YYEKEE (reference sequence). The ends lost 4 bases at V and 4 bases at J; junction bases unmatched: 11. The CDR3 DNA reads TGTGCCAGCAGCGTCTCCGGGACAGCCTTTTACAATGAGCAGTTCTTC. It specifies CASSVSGTAFYNEQFF. Supplemented by reference TRBV5-5 and TRBJ2-1, the full variable domain reads DAGVTQSPTHLIKTRGQQVTLRCSPISGHKSVSWYQQVLGQGPQFIFQYYEKEERGRGNFPDRFSARQFPNYSSELNVNALLLGDSALYLCASSVSGTAFYNEQFFGPGTRLTVL.

This clonotype has more than one count but fewer than ten. The rearrangement joins TRBV20-1 to TRBJ1-2, with unresolved D. The CDR3 consists of 13 residues. Germline V gene lookup returns CDR1 DFQATT and CDR2 SNEGSKA (reference sequence). V shed 0 bases and J shed 5 bases, with 10 bases lying between them. The CDR3 region is CSARDWEGYGYTF. The CDR3 DNA reads TGCAGTGCTAGAGATTGGGAGGGATATGGCTACACCTTC.

This clonotype was counted between two and nine times. The rearrangement joins TRBV28 to TRBJ2-7; 7 bases are shared with TRBD1. J was trimmed by 7 bases and V by 5 bases; bases with no gene match: 26. Germline CDR1 is MDHEN and CDR2 is SYDVKM. CDR3 length: 19 amino acids. CDR3 residues: CASSHRGPNRVKPTREQYF. The CDR3 DNA reads TGTGCCAGCAGTCACAGGGGCCCGAACAGGGTCAAGCCTACGAGGGAGCAGTACTTC.

This clonotype was seen at least ten times. The rearrangement uses TRBV16 and TRBJ1-4; no definite D call. The germline V gene has CDR1 KGHSY and CDR2 FQNENV. V was shortened by 2 bases and J by 8 bases, with 9 bases between the two germline ends. This CDR3 contains 13 residues. CDR3 sequence reads: CASSQPFREKLFF. The CDR3 DNA reads TGTGCCAGCAGCCAACCGTTCCGGGAAAAACTGTTTTTT.

This clonotype came up many times. The rearrangement uses TRBV12-3 or TRBV12-4 and TRBJ1-1; D is possibly TRBD1 (6 bases). V lost 6 bases and J lost 2, with 16 bases in between. This CDR3 region has 15 residues. The CDR3 protein is CASRHNRDTNTEAFF. For the CDR3, the DNA is TGTGCCAGCAGACATAACCGGGACACCAACACTGAAGCTTTCTTT.

The chain links TRBV15 to TRBJ2-3; TRBD1 aligns across 7 bases. CDR3 length equals 16 residues. V gave up 0 bases and J gave up 2 bases; unmatched junction bases: 5. Germline V gives CDR1 LNHNV, CDR2 YYDKDF (reference sequence). This chain's CDR3 is CATSRDRGQFTDTQYF. CDR3 DNA sequence: TGTGCCACCAGCAGAGATCGGGGACAGTTCACAGATACGCAGTATTTT.